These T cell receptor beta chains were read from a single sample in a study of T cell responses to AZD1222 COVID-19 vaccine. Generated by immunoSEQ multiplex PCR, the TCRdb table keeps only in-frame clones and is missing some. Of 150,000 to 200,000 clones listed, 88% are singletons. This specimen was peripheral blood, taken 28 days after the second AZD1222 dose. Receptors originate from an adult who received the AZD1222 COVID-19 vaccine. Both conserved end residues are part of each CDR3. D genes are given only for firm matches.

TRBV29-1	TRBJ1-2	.	CSVGRPLGGYTF
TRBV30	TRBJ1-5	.	CASQGNLNQPQHF
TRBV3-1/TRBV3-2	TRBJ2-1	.	CASSYSDEQFF
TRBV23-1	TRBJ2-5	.	CASSQRGAPKETQYF
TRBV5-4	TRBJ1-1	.	CASSLGQQNTEAFF
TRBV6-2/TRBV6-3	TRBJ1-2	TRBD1	CASSDGQGRGNYGYTF
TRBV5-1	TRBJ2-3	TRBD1	CASSLAQGATDTQYF
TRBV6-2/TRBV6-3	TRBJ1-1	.	CASSRPRMEAFF
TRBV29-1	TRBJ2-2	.	CSVSDTFTGELFF
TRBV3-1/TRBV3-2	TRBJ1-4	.	CASSQDQGQVILRNEKLFF
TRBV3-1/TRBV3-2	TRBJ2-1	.	CASSQQTRNEQFF
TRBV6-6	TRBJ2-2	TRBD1	CASSTGGEGELFF
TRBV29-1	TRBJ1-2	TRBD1	CSVAGGYGYTF
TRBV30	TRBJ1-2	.	CAWSVAGANYGYTF
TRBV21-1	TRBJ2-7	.	CASPTPTYEQYF
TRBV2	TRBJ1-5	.	CASSRQILGNQPQHF
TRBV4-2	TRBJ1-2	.	CASSQDLNRANGYTF
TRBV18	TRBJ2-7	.	CASSPRGAIEQYF
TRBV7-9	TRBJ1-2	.	CASIDARGALYGYTF
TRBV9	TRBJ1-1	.	CASSVQGTVTEAFF
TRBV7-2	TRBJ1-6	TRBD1	CASSFRGGTGPPLHF
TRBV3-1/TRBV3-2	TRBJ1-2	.	CASSYLTAQDYGYTF
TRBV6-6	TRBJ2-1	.	CASSWLGAYNEQFF
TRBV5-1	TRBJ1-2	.	CASSQDPAGGYTF
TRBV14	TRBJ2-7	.	CASSLRLGGAPQQYF
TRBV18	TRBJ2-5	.	CASSPVLRTSGYQETQYF
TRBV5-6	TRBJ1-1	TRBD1	CASSAQGGIVNTEAFF
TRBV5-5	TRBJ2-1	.	CASSLEGYPIPEQFF
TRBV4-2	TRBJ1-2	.	CASSQERTRSNYGYTF
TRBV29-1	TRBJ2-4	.	CSVEDPGLAKNIQYF
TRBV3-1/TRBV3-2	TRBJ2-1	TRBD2	CASSSMGSGGYNEQFF
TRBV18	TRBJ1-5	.	CASSGGMDQPQHF
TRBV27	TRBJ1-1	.	CASSYYRTSTEAFF
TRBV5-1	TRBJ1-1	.	CASRSLTGNTEAFF
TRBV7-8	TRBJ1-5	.	CASSSSNWGQPQHF
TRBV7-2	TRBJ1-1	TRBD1	CASSLAGQGEAFF
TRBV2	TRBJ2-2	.	CASRGRGTGELFF
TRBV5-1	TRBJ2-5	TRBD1	CASSVGTGQETQYF
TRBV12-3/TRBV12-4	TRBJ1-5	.	CASSLPGVRPQHF
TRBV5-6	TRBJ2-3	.	CASSSGRRTQYF